These 20 T cell receptor beta chains were all obtained from the same sample, sequenced in a study of tumor and adjacent non-tumor tissue in lung cancer listed by TCRdb under 2018. Bulk unsorted tissue served as the source for RNA extraction, and RNA quality was assessed using a NanoDrop ND-1000 and an Agilent 2100. Receptors were amplified or captured by multiplex PCR. Sequencer: Illumina HiSeq 2500. Following protocols modified from ARM-PCR, the researchers constructed TCRbeta libraries through three rounds of nested PCR with primers (Table S4). TCRdb took the public reads, trimmed them with fastp at Q25, ran MiXCR for clone calling and kept in-frame beta chains. Rows with one shared CDR3 protein collapse into an entry with the most common genes and DNA. In all, the sample holds more than 85,000 distinct CDR3 sequences, and approximately 84% of those were seen once. 22% of the sample is in the top ten clones.

Sequencing input: lung tumor tissue. The receptors here all came from a man in his 70s with non-small cell lung cancer.

Remarks on this clonotype: At one boundary the junction diverges from the germline segment, which might be a read error. The V and J genes are TRBV28 and TRBJ2-7, with D perhaps TRBD1 or TRBD2 (6 bases each). The CDR3 is 13 residues long. Germline-derived CDR1 and CDR2 are MDHEN and SYDVKM. The chain's CDR3 is CASIFGGGYEQYF. The CDR3 DNA reads as TGTGCCAGCATTTTCGGAGGGGGGTACGAGCAGTATTTC.

Comment on this clonotype: Mismatch with germline at one junction end may stem from a read error. The chain is built from TRBV4-1 and TRBJ2-5, with D perhaps TRBD2 (6 bases). Germline CDR1 is MGHRA and CDR2 is YSYEKL. The CDR3 loop spans 17 amino acids. CDR3 sequence: CSSSSGLPVDLQETQHF. The CDR3 region has the DNA TGCTCCAGCAGCTCGGGACTCCCGGTGGATCTACAAGAGACCCAGCACTTC.

The V gene is TRBV5-6, the J gene TRBJ2-7, with D perhaps matching TRBD2 (5 bases). Trimming stripped 7 bases from V and 4 bases from J, with 18 bases between. The CDR3 consists of 14 residues. Per germline, CDR1 SGHDT and CDR2 YYEEEE. CDR3 in amino acids: CASGGLELPYEQYF. The CDR3 DNA reads TGTGCCAGCGGCGGACTGGAACTTCCATACGAGCAGTACTTC.

With regard to this clonotype: Relative to the germline gene, one junction end is altered; a read error may explain this. V gene TRBV11-3 combines with J gene TRBJ1-1; 7 bases fit TRBD1. The V gene's germline CDR1 is SGHNT and CDR2 YENEEA. The CDR3 sequence is 16 residues long. This chain's CDR3 is CASSLKTGWMDTEPFF. DNA of the CDR3: TGTGCCAGCAGCCTAAAGACAGGGTGGATGGACACTGAACCTTTCTTT.

J is TRBJ1-2 and V is TRBV7-9, with unresolved D. Germline V gives CDR1 SEHNR, CDR2 FQNEAQ (reference sequence). The V end lost 10 bases, the J end lost 4 bases, and 22 bases lay between the germline ends. The CDR3 consists of 15 residues. Here the CDR3 DNA reads TGTGCCAATAGCTTAGATGAGCCTTCACCCTATGGCTACACCTTC. It specifies CANSLDEPSPYGYTF.

This clonotype was picked up a small number of times. The chain couples TRBV12-3 or TRBV12-4 to TRBJ1-1; D remains ambiguous. This CDR3 comprises 12 residues. DNA of the CDR3: TGTGCTAACAAGGGAGGTGACACTGAAGCTTTCTTT. Protein product: CANKGGDTEAFF.

Comment on this clonotype: The junction departs from the called germline gene at one end, perhaps through a read error. The rearrangement joins TRBV11-1 to TRBJ2-5, with D hard to call. The germline V gene encodes CDR1 SGHAT and CDR2 FQDESV (reference sequence). The CDR3 is made up of 15 amino acids. The chain's CDR3 is CASSLGKSNQETQNF. The CDR3, as DNA: TGTGCCAGCAGCCTGGGTAAGAGTAATCAAGAGACCCAGAACTTC.

This clonotype was recorded a few times. This may stem from a read error, because a much larger clone lies one nucleotide away. This chain uses TRBV5-6 with TRBJ2-1, with TRBD1 matching 11 bases. V lost 2 bases to trimming and J lost 13 bases; unmatched junction nucleotides: 14. The CDR3 runs to 16 residues. CDR1 is SGHDT and CDR2 is YYEEEE in the germline V gene. The CDR3 sequence: CASSFVRDRGRNRQFF. DNA of the CDR3: TGTGCCAGCAGCTTTGTCCGGGACAGGGGGAGAAATCGACAGTTCTTC.

At least ten counts were recorded for this clonotype. The chain uses TRBV6-1 and TRBJ1-2; D is unclear. This CDR3 spans 14 amino acids. The germline V gene encodes CDR1 MNHNS and CDR2 SASEGT. Trimming stripped 1 base from V and 4 bases from J, with 10 bases between. CDR3 nucleotide sequence: TGTGCCAGCAGTGAAGTAATAGGGATCTATGGCTACACCTTC. Its translation: CASSEVIGIYGYTF.

Remarks on this clonotype: At one end the junction does not follow the germline gene, possibly because of a read error. CDR3 bases: TGTGCCAGCAGTTCCGGTTTTAAGCAGTTTTTC. Its translation: CASSSGFKQFF. The V call is TRBV12-3 or TRBV12-4, the J call TRBJ2-1; no definite D call. CDR3 size: 11 residues.

The gene calls are TRBV6-5 and TRBJ1-6; D uncertain. Germline V gene data show CDR1 as MNHEY and CDR2 as SVGAGI. This CDR3 is 14 amino acids long. With 10 bases removed from V and 3 bases from J, the gap between germline ends came to 13 bases. CDR3 coding DNA: TGTGCCACCAGAGAGGCCTACTATAATTCACCCCTCCACTTT. Protein: CATREAYYNSPLHF.

This clonotype was seen many times. This chain connects TRBV28 to TRBJ1-6, with D possibly matching TRBD1 (5 bases). The CDR3 runs to 14 residues. CDR1 and CDR2 from the germline V gene are MDHEN and SYDVKM. Trimming cost V 5 bases and J 7 bases, with 12 bases left between them. The CDR3 DNA reads as TGTGCCAGCAGTCTGAAGGGGCCGAATTCACCCCTCCACTTT. Translated: CASSLKGPNSPLHF.

The CDR3 loop is CTGRHRDRSTEAFF. CDR3 sequence (DNA): TGTACCGGCAGGCACCGGGACAGGAGTACCGAAGCTTTCTTT. The chain carries TRBV11-2 and TRBJ1-1; 8 bases agree with TRBD1. This CDR3 region has 14 residues. In germline, CDR1 is SGHAT, CDR2 FQNNGV.

The J gene is TRBJ1-2, the V gene TRBV20-1; D might be TRBD1 (5 bases). V was cut by 3 bases and J by 12 bases, with 20 bases left in between. The CDR3 loop spans 13 amino acids. CDR1 is DFQATT, CDR2 SNEGSKA, per germline (reference sequence). CDR3 nucleotides: TGCAGTGCTAGCGACAGCGGAAACTACGGCCACACCTTC. This translates into CSASDSGNYGHTF.

On this clonotype: Without the conserved terminal phenylalanine or tryptophan, this CDR3 likely stems from a read error. It is unclear where the CDR3 begins or ends on the DNA, so no DNA is shown, and the CDR3 is as TCRdb lists it. The chain carries TRBV12-3 or TRBV12-4 and TRBJ1-6. The CDR3 is 14 amino acids in total, end residues counted. The CDR3: CASSRAVYNSPLRL.

The chain employs TRBV28 and TRBJ1-2, with no clear D. Germline V gives CDR1 MDHEN, CDR2 SYDVKM. The germline V and J ends were trimmed by 9 bases and 10 bases, with 18 bases remaining between them. CDR3 length: 12 residues. CDR3 region: CASKTEMEDYTF. In DNA, the CDR3 is TGTGCCAGTAAGACGGAGATGGAGGACTACACCTTC.

A word on this clonotype: Since a much larger clone is just one base distant, this may be a read error. The V gene is TRBV20-1, the J gene TRBJ2-5; a weak D match, TRBD2 (6 bases). V was clipped by 0 bases and J by 5 bases, with 22 bases between them. The CDR3 is 17 amino acids. The germline CDR1 and CDR2 sequences are DFQATT and SNEGSKA (reference sequence). CDR3 amino acids: CSARDLPDIGSRETQYF. CDR3 sequence (DNA): TGCAGTGCTAGAGATCTGCCGGATATCGGGAGTCGTGAGACCCAGTACTTC.

This rearrangement joins TRBV29-1 to TRBJ2-7; weak D call: TRBD1 (6 bases). V was clipped by 4 bases and J by 2 bases, with 15 bases between them. Germline CDR1 reads SQVTM; CDR2 reads ANQGSEA. The CDR3 runs 14 residues. CDR3 nucleotides: TGCAGCGTTGCGGACACAGGGTCGCCCTACGAGCAGTACTTC. Its translation: CSVADTGSPYEQYF.

With respect to this clonotype: The CDR3 ends on some other residue instead of the conserved phenylalanine or tryptophan, so this is likely a read error. The DNA is omitted, as the CDR3 cannot be located on it reliably, and the CDR3 follows TCRdb's listing. The chain has TRBV6-6 and TRBJ2-7. Per the germline V gene, CDR1 is MNHNY and CDR2 is SVGAGI (reference sequence). Inclusive of both ends, the CDR3 amounts to 14 amino acids. The CDR3 loop is CASSYGGLPYEQYL.

The V gene is TRBV10-2, the J gene TRBJ2-7, with D possibly TRBD2 on 6 matching bases. Germline lookup yields CDR1 WSHSY and CDR2 SAAADI. This CDR3 is 14 amino acids long. V was cut by 6 bases and J by 6 bases, with 18 bases left in between. CDR3 coding DNA: TGCGCCAGCAGGCGAGCCGGGACTCGGGTCGAGCAGTACTTC. Encoded protein: CASRRAGTRVEQYF.